The present entry profiles one T cell receptor beta chain with its context. Its antigen is unknown. Looked up from germline, CDR1 is SGHRS and CDR2 is YFSETQ. This CDR3 has 15 amino acids. A roughly 2.5 ml blood sample was drawn per donor. In eight separate reactions per sample, cDNA was generated. TCRdb reanalyzed the 5' RACE reads, giving one entry per CDR3 protein sequence and no DNA. The sample has approximately 110,000 distinct CDR3 sequences; the top ten hold around 12%. This sample stems from a study of monozygotic twins with inflammatory bowel disease. Study results and caveats: IBD patients exhibited fewer clonotypes shared with other individuals than healthy twins, particularly with disease activity. Background noise in patient repertoires may stem from differing immunosuppressive treatments.

The sample consisted of blood. V and J are TRBV5-1 and TRBJ2-1; without DNA, the TCRdb call of TRBD2 cannot be checked. The receptor comes from a human donor with ulcerative colitis or Crohn's disease, or a healthy co-twin of an affected twin (not recorded which). The CDR3 is CASSSSGGPYNEQFF.